The sequence of this TCR beta chain was determined in a study of PD-1 blockade in classical Hodgkin lymphoma. The germline V and J ends were trimmed by 6 bases and 7 bases, with 10 bases remaining between them. This CDR3 contains 12 residues. Germline assignment: CDR1 SNHLY and CDR2 FYNNEI. Every patient experienced relapse after autologous stem cell transplantation, and brentuximab vedotin exposure varied. The table came from immunoSEQ multiplex PCR; TCRdb's copy has only in-frame clones and leaves some out. The sample contains 24,000 or so clones, around 80% of which appear only once. Sequencing was performed on peripheral blood mononuclear cells (PBMCs), taken before the second cycle of nivolumab. The clonotype comes from a human donor with classical Hodgkin lymphoma. This sequence joins TRBV2 and TRBJ2-4; the D is unclear. Here the CDR3 reads CASSKNGNIQYF. In nucleotides, the CDR3 is TGTGCCAGCAGCAAAAATGGGAACATTCAGTACTTC.